One and the same sample provided the 6 T cell receptor beta chains below, sequenced in a study of shared clonotypes between healthy human individuals. Produced via immunoSEQ multiplex PCR; TCRdb's table is partial and in-frame only. The sample holds fewer than 130,000 clones, just over 65% seen once. The sequencing input was memory CD8+ T cells sorted from blood. Subset in this sample: CD45RO+ cells pooled with CCR7-negative TemRA cells. These receptors were obtained from a woman in her twenties or thirties in good health.

This clone came up many times. The V and J genes are TRBV6-6 and TRBJ1-2; 7 positions match TRBD1. V shed 5 bases, J shed 6 bases, and the junction held 9 bases outside the gene matches. This CDR3 is built from 14 residues. Germline CDR1 MNHNY, CDR2 SVGAGI (reference sequence). CDR3 DNA: TGTGCCAGCAGTACCCAGGGGGGGGCGCATGGCTACACCTTC. This encodes CASSTQGGAHGYTF.

This clone was observed many times. The sample carries other DNA sequences with the same CDR3. The chain carries TRBV7-9 and TRBJ2-6, with unresolved D. CDR3 length: 16 amino acids. The ends were cut back, 5 bases at V and 0 bases at J, with 11 bases in the middle. CDR1 and CDR2 from the germline V gene are SEHNR and FQNEAQ (reference sequence). The CDR3 here is CASSPPQYSGANVLTF. CDR3 sequence (DNA): TGTGCCAGCAGCCCCCCCCAGTACTCTGGGGCCAACGTCCTGACTTTC.

V gene TRBV5-1 combines with J gene TRBJ2-7; the D gene is possibly TRBD2 (6 bases). The CDR3 length is 15 residues. Trimming took 4 bases from V and 3 from J, leaving 17 bases between them. Germline V CDR1 and CDR2: SGHRS, YFSETQ. This chain's CDR3 is CASSAGPDNNYEQYF. In DNA, the CDR3 is TGCGCCAGCAGCGCGGGACCAGACAATAACTACGAGCAGTACTTC. The full variable domain, with the rest looked up from reference TRBV5-1 and TRBJ2-7, is KAGVTQTPRYLIKTRGQQVTLSCSPISGHRSVSWYQQTPGQGLQFLFEYFSETQRNKGNFPGRFSGRQFSNSRSEMNVSTLELGDSALYLCASSAGPDNNYEQYFGPGTRLTVT.

The chain links TRBV4-2 to TRBJ2-3, with 10 bases matching TRBD2. Germline lookup yields CDR1 LGHNA and CDR2 YNFKEQ. The CDR3 consists of 17 residues. After removal of 0 bases from V and 2 bases from J, the junction contained 5 bases not matched to a gene. The CDR3 DNA follows: TGTGCCAGCAGCCAAGATGAACTAGCGGGACTCACAGATACGCAGTATTTT. Its protein is CASSQDELAGLTDTQYF.

The V gene is TRBV4-2, the J gene TRBJ2-7; D not resolved. Germline V gives CDR1 LGHNA, CDR2 YNFKEQ. CDR3 length: 16 amino acids. V gave up 1 base and J gave up 7 bases, with 20 bases separating them. CDR3 DNA sequence: TGTGCCAGCAGCCAAGTCAACCTTGAGAGCCACCAGGAGCAGTACTTC. Amino acid sequence: CASSQVNLESHQEQYF.

This chain uses TRBV13 with TRBJ2-1; tentatively, D is TRBD2 (5 bases). Germline CDR1 is PRHDT and CDR2 is FYEKMQ (reference sequence). The CDR3 sequence is 13 residues long. V lost 4 bases and J 6 bases, leaving 10 bases between the germline ends. The CDR3 coding sequence is TGTGCCAGCAGCTCAAATGGAGGCAATGAGCAGTTCTTC. Protein product: CASSSNGGNEQFF.